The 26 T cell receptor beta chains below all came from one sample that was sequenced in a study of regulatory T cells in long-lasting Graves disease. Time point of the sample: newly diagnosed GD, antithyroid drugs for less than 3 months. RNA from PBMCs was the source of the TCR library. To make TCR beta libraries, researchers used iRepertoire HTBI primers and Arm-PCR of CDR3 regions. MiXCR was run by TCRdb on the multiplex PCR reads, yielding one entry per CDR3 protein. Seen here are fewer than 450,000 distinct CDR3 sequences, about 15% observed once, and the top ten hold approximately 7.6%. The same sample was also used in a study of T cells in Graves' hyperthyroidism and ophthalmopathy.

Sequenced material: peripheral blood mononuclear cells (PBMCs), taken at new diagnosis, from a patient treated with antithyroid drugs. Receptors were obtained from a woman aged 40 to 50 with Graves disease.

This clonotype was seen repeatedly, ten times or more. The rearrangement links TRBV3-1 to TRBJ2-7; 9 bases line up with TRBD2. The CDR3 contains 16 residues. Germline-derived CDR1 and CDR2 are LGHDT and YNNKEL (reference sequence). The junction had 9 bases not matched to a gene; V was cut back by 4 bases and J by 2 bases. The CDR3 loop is CASSPSGLAGTYEQYF. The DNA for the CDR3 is TGTGCCAGCAGCCCCTCTGGGCTAGCGGGAACCTACGAGCAGTACTTC.

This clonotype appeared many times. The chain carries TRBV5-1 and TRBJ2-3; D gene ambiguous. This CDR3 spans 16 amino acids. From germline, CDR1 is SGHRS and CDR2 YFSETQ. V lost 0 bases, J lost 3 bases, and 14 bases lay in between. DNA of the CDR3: TGCGCCAGCAGCTTGGAGGCAGGCGTGTTGACAGATACGCAGTATTTT. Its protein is CASSLEAGVLTDTQYF.

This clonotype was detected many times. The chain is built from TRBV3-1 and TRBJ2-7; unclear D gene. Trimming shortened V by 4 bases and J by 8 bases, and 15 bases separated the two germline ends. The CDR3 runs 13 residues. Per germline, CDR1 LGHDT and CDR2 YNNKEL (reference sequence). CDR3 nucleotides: TGTGCCAGCAGCCCCTCCATCATAGCTAAGCAGTACTTC. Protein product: CASSPSIIAKQYF.

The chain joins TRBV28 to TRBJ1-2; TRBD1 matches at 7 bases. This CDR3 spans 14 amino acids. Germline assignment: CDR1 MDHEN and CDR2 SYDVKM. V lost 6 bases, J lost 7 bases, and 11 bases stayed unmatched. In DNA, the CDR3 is TGTGCCAGCAGACAGACGACAGGGAAGGTTGGCTACACCTTC. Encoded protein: CASRQTTGKVGYTF.

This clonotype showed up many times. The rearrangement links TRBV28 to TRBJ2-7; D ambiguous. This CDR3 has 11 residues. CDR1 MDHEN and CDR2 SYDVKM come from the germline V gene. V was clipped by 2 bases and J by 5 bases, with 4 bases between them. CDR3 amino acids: CASSLGDEQYF. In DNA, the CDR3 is TGTGCCAGCAGTTTAGGGGACGAGCAGTACTTC.

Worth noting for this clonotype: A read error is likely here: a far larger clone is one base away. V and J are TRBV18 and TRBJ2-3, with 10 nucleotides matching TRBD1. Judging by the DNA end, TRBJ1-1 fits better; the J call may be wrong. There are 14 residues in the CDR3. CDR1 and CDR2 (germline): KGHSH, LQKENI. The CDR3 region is CASSQETGGAQAFF. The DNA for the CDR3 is TGTGCCAGCTCACAGGAGACAGGGGGCGCACAAGCTTTCTTT.

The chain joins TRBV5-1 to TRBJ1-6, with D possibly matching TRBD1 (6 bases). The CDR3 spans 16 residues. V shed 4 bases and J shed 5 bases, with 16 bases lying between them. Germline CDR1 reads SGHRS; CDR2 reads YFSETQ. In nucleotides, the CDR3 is TGCGCCAGCAGCGAACAGGGTATAGTGAATAATTCACCCCTCCACTTT. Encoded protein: CASSEQGIVNNSPLHF.

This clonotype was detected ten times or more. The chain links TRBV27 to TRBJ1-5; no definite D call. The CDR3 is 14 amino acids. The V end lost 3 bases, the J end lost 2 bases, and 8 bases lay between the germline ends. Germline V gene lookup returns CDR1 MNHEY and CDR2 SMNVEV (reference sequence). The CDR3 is CASSFGIGNQPQHF. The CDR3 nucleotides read TGTGCCAGCAGTTTTGGTATCGGCAATCAGCCCCAGCATTTT.

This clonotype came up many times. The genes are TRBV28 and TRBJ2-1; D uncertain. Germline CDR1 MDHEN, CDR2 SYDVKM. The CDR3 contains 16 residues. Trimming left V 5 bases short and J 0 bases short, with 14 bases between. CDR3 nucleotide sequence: TGTGCCAGCAGTCTCATGGAGTCAAGCTCCTACAATGAGCAGTTCTTC. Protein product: CASSLMESSSYNEQFF.

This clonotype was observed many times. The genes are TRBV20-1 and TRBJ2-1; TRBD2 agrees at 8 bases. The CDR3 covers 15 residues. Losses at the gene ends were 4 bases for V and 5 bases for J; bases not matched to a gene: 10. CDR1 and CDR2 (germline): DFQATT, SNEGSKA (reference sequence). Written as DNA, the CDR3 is TGCAGTGCTAAAGCCGGGACTAGTTATAACAATGAGCAGTTCTTC. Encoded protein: CSAKAGTSYNNEQFF.

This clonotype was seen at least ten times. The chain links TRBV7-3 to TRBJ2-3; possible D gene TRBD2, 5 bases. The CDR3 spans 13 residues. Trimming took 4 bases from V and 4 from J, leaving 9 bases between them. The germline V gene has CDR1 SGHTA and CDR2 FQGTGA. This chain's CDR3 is CASSSNGADTQYF. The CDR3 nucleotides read TGTGCCAGCAGCTCTAACGGGGCAGATACGCAGTATTTT.

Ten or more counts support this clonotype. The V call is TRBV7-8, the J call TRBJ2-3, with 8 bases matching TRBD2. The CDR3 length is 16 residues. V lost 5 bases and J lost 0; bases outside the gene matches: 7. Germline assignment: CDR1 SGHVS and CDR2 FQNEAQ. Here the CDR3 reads CASSKRAGASTDTQYF. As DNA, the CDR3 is TGTGCCAGCAGCAAGAGAGCGGGGGCTAGCACAGATACGCAGTATTTT.

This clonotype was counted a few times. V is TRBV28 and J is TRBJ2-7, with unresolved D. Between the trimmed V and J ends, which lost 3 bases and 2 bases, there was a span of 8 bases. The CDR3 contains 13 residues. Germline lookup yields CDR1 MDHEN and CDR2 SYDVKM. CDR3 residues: CASSLFLTYEQYF. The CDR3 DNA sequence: TGTGCCAGCAGTTTGTTTCTGACCTACGAGCAGTACTTC.

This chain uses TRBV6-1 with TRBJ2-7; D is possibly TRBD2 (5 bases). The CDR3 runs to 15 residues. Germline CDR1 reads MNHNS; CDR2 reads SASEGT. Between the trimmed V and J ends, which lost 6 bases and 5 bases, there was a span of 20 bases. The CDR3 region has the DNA TGTGCCAGCAGGTCCCCAGCGGAAAATACCCACGAGCAGTACTTC. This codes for CASRSPAENTHEQYF.

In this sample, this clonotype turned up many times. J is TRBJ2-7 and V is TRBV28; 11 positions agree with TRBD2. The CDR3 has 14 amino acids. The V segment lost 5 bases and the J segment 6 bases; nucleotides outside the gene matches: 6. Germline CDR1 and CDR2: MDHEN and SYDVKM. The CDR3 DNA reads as TGTGCCAGCAGTAGGCTAGCGGGAGGTGTCGAGCAGTACTTC. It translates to CASSRLAGGVEQYF.

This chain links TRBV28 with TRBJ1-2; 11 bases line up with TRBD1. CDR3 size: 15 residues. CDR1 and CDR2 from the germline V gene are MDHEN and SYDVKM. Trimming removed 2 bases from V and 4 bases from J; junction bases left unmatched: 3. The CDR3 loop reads CASSLPGTGGYGYTF. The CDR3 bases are TGTGCCAGCAGTTTACCCGGGACAGGGGGCTATGGCTACACCTTC.

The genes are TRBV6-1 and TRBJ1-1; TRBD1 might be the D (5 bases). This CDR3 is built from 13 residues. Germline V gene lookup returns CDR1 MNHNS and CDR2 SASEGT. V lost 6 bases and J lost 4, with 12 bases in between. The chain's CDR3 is CASRTVPTTEAFF. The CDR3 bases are TGTGCCAGCAGGACAGTGCCTACCACTGAAGCTTTCTTT.

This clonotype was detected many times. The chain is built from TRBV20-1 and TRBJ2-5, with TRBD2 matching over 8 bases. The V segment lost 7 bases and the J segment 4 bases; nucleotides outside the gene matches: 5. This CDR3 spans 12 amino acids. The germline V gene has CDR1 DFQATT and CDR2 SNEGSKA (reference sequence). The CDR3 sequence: CSVSGSTETQYF. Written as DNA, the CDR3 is TGCAGTGTGAGCGGGAGTACAGAGACCCAGTACTTC.

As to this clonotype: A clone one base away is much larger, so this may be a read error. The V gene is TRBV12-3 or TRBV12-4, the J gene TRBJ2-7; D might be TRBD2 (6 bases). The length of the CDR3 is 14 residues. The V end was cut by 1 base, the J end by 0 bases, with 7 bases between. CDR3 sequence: CASSLGGISYEQYF. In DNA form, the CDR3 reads TGTGCCAGCAGTTTAGGCGGGATCTCCTACGAGCAGTACTTC.

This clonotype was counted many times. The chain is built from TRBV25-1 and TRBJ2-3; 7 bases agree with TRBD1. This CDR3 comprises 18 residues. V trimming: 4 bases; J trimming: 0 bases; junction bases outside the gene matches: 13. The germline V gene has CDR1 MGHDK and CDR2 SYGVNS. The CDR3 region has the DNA TGTGCCAGCAGTGCCCGGGACAGATCCTTCGTAAGCACAGATACGCAGTATTTT. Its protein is CASSARDRSFVSTDTQYF.

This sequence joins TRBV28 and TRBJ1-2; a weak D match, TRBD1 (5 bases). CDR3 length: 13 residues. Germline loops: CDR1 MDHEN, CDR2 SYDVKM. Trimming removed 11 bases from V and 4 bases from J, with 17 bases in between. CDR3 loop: CAVSTSGFYGYTF. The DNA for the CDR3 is TGTGCCGTATCAACTTCAGGGTTCTATGGCTACACCTTC.

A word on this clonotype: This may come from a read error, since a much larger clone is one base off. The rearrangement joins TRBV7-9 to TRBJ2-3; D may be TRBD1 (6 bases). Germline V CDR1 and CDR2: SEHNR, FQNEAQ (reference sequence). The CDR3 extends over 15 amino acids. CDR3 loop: CASPGPGPEGDTHYF. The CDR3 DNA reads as TGTGCCAGCCCCGGACCCGGGCCCGAGGGGGATACGCACTATTTT.

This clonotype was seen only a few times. Written as DNA, the CDR3 is TGTGCCACCAGCCCTCGCATGAGAGATACGCAGTATTTT. Translation: CATSPRMRDTQYF. This sequence joins TRBV15 and TRBJ2-3; D unresolved. Germline values: CDR1 LNHNV, CDR2 YYDKDF (reference sequence). This CDR3 is built from 13 residues. V lost 5 bases and J 5 bases, leaving 11 bases between the germline ends.

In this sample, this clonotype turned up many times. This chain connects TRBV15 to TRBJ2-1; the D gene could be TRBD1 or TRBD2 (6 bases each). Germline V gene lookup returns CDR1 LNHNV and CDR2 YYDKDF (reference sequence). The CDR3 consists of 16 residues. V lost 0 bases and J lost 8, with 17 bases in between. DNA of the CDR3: TGTGCCACCAGCAGAGAGGTGGGGGCGCGGGGTCATGAGCAGTTCTTC. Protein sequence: CATSREVGARGHEQFF.

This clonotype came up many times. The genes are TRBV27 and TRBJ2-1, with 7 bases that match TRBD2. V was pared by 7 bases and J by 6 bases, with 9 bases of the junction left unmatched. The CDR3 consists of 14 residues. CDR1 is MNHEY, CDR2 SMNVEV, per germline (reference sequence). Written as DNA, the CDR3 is TGTGCCAGCATTTCGGGAGGACGGGTCAATGAGCAGTTCTTC. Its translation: CASISGGRVNEQFF.

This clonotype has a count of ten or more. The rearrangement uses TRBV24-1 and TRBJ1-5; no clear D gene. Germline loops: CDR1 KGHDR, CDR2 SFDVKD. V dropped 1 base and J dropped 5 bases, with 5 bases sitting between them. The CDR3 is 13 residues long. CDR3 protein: CATSDFADQPQHF. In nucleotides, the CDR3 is TGTGCCACCAGTGATTTTGCGGATCAGCCCCAGCATTTT.